The 30 T cell receptor beta chains below come from one sample, sequenced in a study of blood T cell repertoires in COVID-19. The data were produced by immunoSEQ multiplex PCR, yet TCRdb's version contains in-frame clones alone and is incomplete. This table holds around 100,000 clones, over 75% found once. The sample consisted of peripheral blood. These receptors were collected from a human donor in a cohort sampled during active COVID-19.

CDR3 nucleotides: TGTGCCAGCAGCTTCAGACTAGACTCGGGCGGGGAGCTGTTTTTT. Its translation: CASSFRLDSGGELFF. The chain is built from TRBV7-9 and TRBJ2-2, with D possibly TRBD2 on 6 matching bases. The CDR3 sequence is 15 residues long. Germline CDR1 SEHNR, CDR2 FQNEAQ (reference sequence). The ends were cut back, 3 bases at V and 7 bases at J, with 15 bases in the middle.

The chain joins TRBV3-1 (or the pseudogene TRBV3-2) to TRBJ2-1; D not certain. Trimming cost V 0 bases and J 5 bases, with 17 bases left between them. The CDR3 runs to 17 residues. Germline V CDR1 and CDR2: LGHDT, YNNKEL (reference sequence). CDR3 amino acids: CASSQDGLRDFDNEQFF. The CDR3 DNA is TGTGCCAGCAGCCAAGATGGTTTGCGAGACTTCGACAATGAGCAGTTCTTC.

This clone appeared a few times. V is TRBV27 and J is TRBJ2-1; the match to TRBD2 covers 8 bases. CDR3 length: 15 residues. Unmatched junction bases numbered 11, after V lost 3 bases and J lost 10 bases. Germline V gene lookup returns CDR1 MNHEY and CDR2 SMNVEV (reference sequence). The CDR3, as DNA: TGTGCCAGCAGTTTGCGATCGGGGGGGCCGGGGGAGCAGTTCTTC. Amino acids: CASSLRSGGPGEQFF.

The gene calls are TRBV6-5 and TRBJ2-1; 8 bases line up with TRBD1. This CDR3 has 15 amino acids. CDR1 is MNHEY and CDR2 is SVGAGI in the germline V gene. J was trimmed by 4 bases and V by 5 bases; bases with no gene match: 7. The CDR3 reads CASSISGGWYNEQFF. For the CDR3, the DNA is TGTGCCAGCAGTATCTCAGGGGGCTGGTACAATGAGCAGTTCTTC.

V usage is TRBV5-1 and J usage is TRBJ1-2; 8 bases agree with TRBD1. V dropped 1 base and J dropped 5; count of bases not matched to a gene: 7. Per the germline V gene, CDR1 is SGHRS and CDR2 is YFSETQ. The CDR3 length is 15 residues. This CDR3 is CASSLTPTGEYGYTF. CDR3 bases: TGCGCCAGCAGCTTGACTCCGACAGGGGAGTATGGCTACACCTTC.

The rearrangement uses TRBV7-6 and TRBJ2-1; D is undetermined. The CDR3 contains 13 residues. Germline V gene data show CDR1 as SGHVS and CDR2 as FNYEAQ. V lost 1 base and J 5 bases, leaving 6 bases between the germline ends. The DNA for the CDR3 is TGTGCCAGCAGCTTAGTCCGGGACAATGAGCAGTTCTTC. This gives the protein CASSLVRDNEQFF.

This clone has only a few counts. CDR3 bases: TGTGCCAGCAGCACGGGGAATTCACCCCTCCACTTT. Translating gives CASSTGNSPLHF. J is TRBJ1-6 and V is TRBV28; D remains unclear. This CDR3 region has 12 residues. V lost 6 bases, J lost 7 bases, and 7 bases lay in between. Germline V gene lookup returns CDR1 MDHEN and CDR2 SYDVKM.

The chain combines TRBV7-2 with TRBJ2-7; a possible D gene is TRBD2 (6 bases). CDR3 length equals 14 residues. Trimming cost V 6 bases and J 4 bases, with 16 bases left between them. Germline assignment: CDR1 SGHTA and CDR2 FQGNSA. CDR3 DNA sequence: TGTGCCAGCAGTCCCGCGGGGTACAGGTACGAGCAGTACTTC. Its translation: CASSPAGYRYEQYF.

This clone was seen a handful of times. The genes are TRBV6-2 or TRBV6-3 and TRBJ2-7, with 7 positions matching TRBD2. V shed 2 bases, J shed 3 bases, and the junction held 7 bases outside the gene matches. Germline V gives CDR1 MNHEY, CDR2 SVGEGT. This CDR3 has 15 amino acids. The CDR3 DNA follows: TGTGCCAGCAGTTACCCGCGGGACTACGGCTACGAGCAGTACTTC. Residues: CASSYPRDYGYEQYF.

The chain carries TRBV3-1 (or the pseudogene TRBV3-2) and TRBJ1-3, with 10 bases that match TRBD1. Germline-derived CDR1 and CDR2 are LGHDT and YNNKEL (reference sequence). The V gene end was trimmed by 4 bases and the J gene end by 2 bases; junction bases not matched to a gene: 5. The CDR3 runs 16 residues. The CDR3 region is CASSRRQGATGNTIYF. CDR3 sequence (DNA): TGTGCCAGCAGCCGGAGACAGGGGGCGACTGGAAACACCATATATTTT.

V and J are TRBV19 and TRBJ2-7; D uncertain. Trimming left V 5 bases short and J 4 bases short, with 12 bases between. Germline-derived CDR1 and CDR2 are LNHDA and SQIVND (reference sequence). The CDR3 covers 13 residues. The CDR3, as DNA: TGTGCCAGTAGTGTTGGGCGTTCGTACGAGCAGTACTTC. This encodes CASSVGRSYEQYF.

This clone appeared a single time. The chain combines TRBV7-2 with TRBJ1-2, with TRBD1 matching 8 bases. Germline V gene sequence: CDR1 SGHTA, CDR2 FQGNSA. J gave up 1 base and V 1 base, and 8 bases lay outside the gene matches. This CDR3 spans 17 amino acids. CDR3 sequence: CASSLVQGATLNYGYTF. CDR3 bases: TGTGCCAGCAGCTTAGTGCAGGGGGCTACCCTTAACTATGGCTACACCTTC.

The rearrangement uses TRBV14 and TRBJ2-1, with TRBD1 identical over 9 bases. The CDR3 runs to 16 residues. J was trimmed by 0 bases and V by 2 bases; bases with no gene match: 2. Germline loops: CDR1 SGHDN, CDR2 FVKESK. The DNA of the CDR3 is TGTGCCAGCAGCCAAAGACAGGGGGGCTCCTACAATGAGCAGTTCTTC. Amino acids: CASSQRQGGSYNEQFF.

V usage is TRBV6-1 and J usage is TRBJ2-1, with a possible D match to TRBD1 (6 bases). Looked up from germline, CDR1 is MNHNS and CDR2 is SASEGT. The CDR3 contains 12 residues. Trimming stripped 3 bases from V and 9 bases from J, with 9 bases between. The CDR3 sequence is CASSEQGFEQFF. Here the CDR3 DNA reads TGTGCCAGCAGTGAGCAGGGGTTTGAGCAGTTCTTC.

The chain has TRBV5-1 and TRBJ2-1; D gene uncertain. The V end lost 0 bases, the J end lost 4 bases, and 5 bases lay between the germline ends. Germline CDR1 and CDR2: SGHRS and YFSETQ. The CDR3 is made up of 13 amino acids. In DNA, the CDR3 is TGCGCCAGCAGCTTGGAAACTTACAATGAGCAGTTCTTC. Protein product: CASSLETYNEQFF.

The CDR3 bases are TGTGCCAGCAGTCCAGGAGGGTACCCCCTCGCCAAAAACATTCAGTACTTC. Residues: CASSPGGYPLAKNIQYF. The chain carries TRBV28 and TRBJ2-4; the D gene is possibly TRBD2 (6 bases). The CDR3 runs to 17 residues. Trimming cost V 5 bases and J 1 base, with 18 bases left between them. Germline V gene data show CDR1 as MDHEN and CDR2 as SYDVKM.

This clone appeared once. The chain uses TRBV5-1 and TRBJ2-1; 8 bases map to TRBD2. The CDR3 runs to 16 residues. The germline CDR1 and CDR2 sequences are SGHRS and YFSETQ. J gave up 3 bases and V 4 bases, and 9 bases lay outside the gene matches. The CDR3 coding sequence is TGCGCCAGCAGCCCCCAAAGGCGGGAGGACTACAATGAGCAGTTCTTC. Its translation: CASSPQRREDYNEQFF.

In its sample, this clone was seen a few times. This rearrangement joins TRBV5-1 to TRBJ2-3; D might be TRBD2 (6 bases). The CDR3 spans 13 residues. CDR1 is SGHRS, CDR2 YFSETQ, per germline. The V end was cut by 4 bases, the J end by 4 bases, with 10 bases between. The CDR3 bases are TGCGCCAGCAGCCGCGGAGGGTCAGATACGCAGTATTTT. This encodes CASSRGGSDTQYF.

This rearrangement joins TRBV18 to TRBJ2-1, with D perhaps TRBD2 (5 bases). Germline values: CDR1 KGHSH, CDR2 LQKENI. The CDR3 contains 17 residues. V gave up 1 base and J gave up 9 bases, with 22 bases separating them. The CDR3, as DNA: TGTGCCAGCTCACCACGGCAAGGCCCGTCCGACGAGGGTGAGCAGTTCTTC. Protein: CASSPRQGPSDEGEQFF.

V is TRBV12-5 and J is TRBJ1-1, with a tentative D call TRBD1 (6 bases). Trimming left V 0 bases short and J 5 bases short, with 22 bases between. The CDR3 totals 18 residues. Germline assignment: CDR1 LGHNT and CDR2 FRNRAP. The CDR3 reads CASGLVLGGPQGRTEAFF. DNA for the CDR3: TGTGCTAGTGGTTTGGTATTGGGGGGGCCGCAGGGACGGACTGAAGCTTTCTTT.

The chain uses TRBV6-5 and TRBJ1-2; D may be TRBD1 (6 bases). The V gene lost 6 bases and the J gene lost 2 bases, with 13 bases spanning the gap. Germline CDR1 is MNHEY and CDR2 is SVGAGI. The CDR3 has 14 residues. The CDR3 nucleotides read TGTGCCAGCAGGGGGGACAATCCCAACTATGGCTACACCTTC. Translated, it gives CASRGDNPNYGYTF.

This chain connects TRBV6-6 to TRBJ1-1, with D hard to call. Deletions cut 6 bases from V and 5 bases from J, with 10 bases between. CDR1 is MNHNY, CDR2 SVGAGI, per germline (reference sequence). The CDR3 has 12 residues. CDR3 sequence (DNA): TGTGCCAGCAGGCAAAGTAGTACTGAAGCTTTCTTT. It is translated as CASRQSSTEAFF.

The chain has TRBV7-2 and TRBJ1-5; tentative D call: TRBD1 (5 bases). The CDR3 length is 14 residues. Per germline, CDR1 SGHTA and CDR2 FQGNSA. V gave up 5 bases and J gave up 7 bases, with 15 bases separating them. The CDR3 here is CASSPGLQGQPQHF. The CDR3, as DNA: TGTGCCAGCAGCCCAGGTCTGCAGGGACAGCCCCAGCATTTT. The full variable domain, in which reference TRBV7-2 and TRBJ1-5 provide the parts outside the CDR3, is GAGVSQSPSNKVTEKGKDVELRCDPISGHTALYWYRQSLGQGLEFLIYFQGNSAPDKSGLPSDRFSAERTGGSVSTLTIQRTQQEDSAVYLCASSPGLQGQPQHFGDGTRLSIL.

The rearrangement joins TRBV6-6 to TRBJ1-5; 8 bases align to TRBD1. Germline loops: CDR1 MNHNY, CDR2 SVGAGI (reference sequence). The V segment lost 5 bases and the J segment 6 bases; nucleotides outside the gene matches: 9. This CDR3 region has 15 residues. The CDR3 DNA follows: TGTGCCAGCAGTGCCTCAGGGGGCGCAGGTCAGCCCCAGCATTTT. Protein: CASSASGGAGQPQHF.

The chain carries TRBV2 and TRBJ2-5; possibly TRBD1 for D (6 bases). This CDR3 is built from 13 residues. V shed 5 bases and J shed 5 bases, with 12 bases lying between them. From germline, CDR1 is SNHLY and CDR2 FYNNEI. CDR3 sequence reads: CASSRDNGETQYF. CDR3 sequence (DNA): TGTGCCAGCAGTCGGGACAACGGGGAGACCCAGTACTTC.

The gene calls are TRBV27 and TRBJ2-7, with 8 positions matching TRBD2. The CDR3 is 15 residues long. With 3 bases clipped from V and 6 bases from J, the junction kept 10 bases outside the gene matches. In germline, CDR1 is MNHEY, CDR2 SMNVEV (reference sequence). CDR3 region: CASSFRLATSIEQYF. The CDR3 DNA follows: TGTGCCAGCAGTTTTCGACTAGCGACCAGTATCGAGCAGTACTTC.

Only one count was recorded for this clone. V and J are TRBV15 and TRBJ2-2; TRBD2 agrees at 12 bases. In germline, CDR1 is LNHNV, CDR2 YYDKDF (reference sequence). V shed 9 bases and J 4 bases; nucleotides not matched to a gene: 3. The CDR3 sequence is 14 residues long. In nucleotides, the CDR3 is TGTGCCACAAAGACTAGCGGGAGCACCGGGGAGCTGTTTTTT. It encodes CATKTSGSTGELFF.

The chain recombines TRBV3-1 (or the pseudogene TRBV3-2) with TRBJ1-4; unclear D gene. Per germline, CDR1 LGHDT and CDR2 YNNKEL (reference sequence). The V end was cut by 3 bases, the J end by 3 bases, with 17 bases between. The CDR3 is 17 residues long. The CDR3 DNA is TGTGCCAGCAGCCAGTGGTCCTCCGGGGTTTCTAATGAAAAACTGTTTTTT. Translated: CASSQWSSGVSNEKLFF.

This sequence joins TRBV11-2 and TRBJ2-1; weak D call: TRBD2 (6 bases). V was pared by 5 bases and J by 4 bases, with 18 bases between. The CDR3 totals 16 residues. CDR1 is SGHAT and CDR2 is FQNNGV in the germline V gene. The chain's CDR3 is CASSALGSGTYNEQFF. The CDR3, as DNA: TGTGCCAGCAGCGCGCTGGGTAGCGGAACTTACAATGAGCAGTTCTTC.

The sample holds one count of this clone. The chain combines TRBV27 with TRBJ2-1; perhaps TRBD2 as D (5 bases). The V gene lost 7 bases and the J gene lost 2 bases, with 15 bases spanning the gap. The CDR3 is 15 residues long. Germline values: CDR1 MNHEY, CDR2 SMNVEV (reference sequence). The CDR3 bases are TGTGCCAGCACCCCCACGAGGGAGACCTACAATGAGCAGTTCTTC. Its protein product is CASTPTRETYNEQFF.